This T cell receptor beta chain was identified during a study of technical replicates of blood from a handful of donors. The CDR3 is 15 amino acids. CDR1 SGDLS and CDR2 YYNGEE come from the germline V gene. J lost 3 bases, V lost 4 bases, and 6 bases had no gene match. Sequencing used immunoSEQ multiplex PCR; TCRdb keeps in-frame clones, though not all of them. The table has approximately 82,000 clones, around 90% seen once. This chain uses TRBV9 with TRBJ1-1, with 10 bases lining up with TRBD1. The sample consisted of T cells isolated from PBMCs. This TCR came from a human donor in good health. This chain's CDR3 is CASSPPGQGYTEAFF. The CDR3, as DNA: TGTGCCAGCAGCCCGCCGGGACAGGGGTACACTGAAGCTTTCTTT.